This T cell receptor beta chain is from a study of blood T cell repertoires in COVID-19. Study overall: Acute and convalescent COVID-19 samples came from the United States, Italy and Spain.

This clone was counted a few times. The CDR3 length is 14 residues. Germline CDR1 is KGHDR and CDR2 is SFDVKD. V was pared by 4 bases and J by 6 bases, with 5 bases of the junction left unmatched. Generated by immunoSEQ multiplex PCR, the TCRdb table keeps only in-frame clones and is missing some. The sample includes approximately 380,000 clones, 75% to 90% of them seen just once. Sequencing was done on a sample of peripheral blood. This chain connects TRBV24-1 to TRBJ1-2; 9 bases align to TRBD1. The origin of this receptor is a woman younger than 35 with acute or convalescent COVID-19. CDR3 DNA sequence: TGTGCCACCAGTGACTGGACAGGGGCTGATGGCTACACCTTC. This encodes CATSDWTGADGYTF.